This is a list of T cell receptor beta chains from one sample in a study of lymphopenia after photon versus proton radiotherapy. Some clones are missing from TCRdb's copy, which holds only in-frame ones; the method was immunoSEQ multiplex PCR. The table includes fewer than 25,000 clones, approximately 84% detected once. Sequences were derived from peripheral blood, sampled from a patient treated with photon-based radiotherapy. The receptor set was obtained from a woman aged 45-59 years with pancreatic cancer. Both conserved end residues are part of each CDR3. The D gene is left open where the match is weak. Only part of the rows carry a size: once, few, many, or a class if the clone is expanded.

clone_size,j_call,d_call,cdr3_length,v_call,cdr3_nt,cdr3_aa
NA,TRBJ2-7,NA,15,TRBV5-1,TGCGCCAGCAGCTTGGCCGCCGGGCGGGAAAGCCGGCAGTACTTC,CASSLAAGRESRQYF
NA,TRBJ2-1,TRBD1,15,TRBV4-3,TGCGCCAGCAGCCAAGATGGAACAGGGGGCAATGAGCAGTTCTTC,CASSQDGTGGNEQFF
NA,TRBJ2-2,NA,15,TRBV6-5,TGTGCCAGCCAAAATACAGGGAGTGGGACCGGGGAGCTGTTTTTT,CASQNTGSGTGELFF
NA,TRBJ2-4,NA,16,TRBV4-3,TGCGCCAGCAGCCAAGATTCGGGGAATACCAAAAACATTCAGTACTTC,CASSQDSGNTKNIQYF
once,TRBJ1-5,NA,14,TRBV4-1,TGCGCCAGCAGCCAAGATTGGGGGGATCAGCCCCAGCATTTT,CASSQDWGDQPQHF
NA,TRBJ1-1,TRBD1,14,TRBV9,TGTGCCAGCAGCGGGACAGGGGGCGGCACTGAAGCTTTCTTT,CASSGTGGGTEAFF
NA,TRBJ2-1,TRBD2,16,TRBV27,TGTGCCAGCAGTTGGGGTGGCGGGAGGCCAACAAATGAGCAGTTCTTC,CASSWGGGRPTNEQFF
once,TRBJ1-2,NA,15,TRBV9,TGTGCCAGCAGCAACCCCGGGACAACTAACTATGGCTACACCTTC,CASSNPGTTNYGYTF
NA,TRBJ2-1,TRBD2,16,TRBV7-9,TGTGCCAGCAGCTTCCAGCCTAGCGGGAGTGGCAATGAGCAGTTCTTC,CASSFQPSGSGNEQFF
NA,TRBJ1-5,NA,15,TRBV30,TGTGCCTGGAGTCCCCCCGGGTCCTCGAATCAGCCCCAGCATTTT,CAWSPPGSSNQPQHF
few,TRBJ2-5,TRBD1,14,TRBV5-1,TGCGCCAGCAGCCCGGGACAGGTGGAAGAGACCCAGTACTTC,CASSPGQVEETQYF
few,TRBJ1-3,NA,14,TRBV19,TGTGCCAGTAGTCCTCCCCTCTCTGGAAACACCATATATTTT,CASSPPLSGNTIYF
NA,TRBJ2-3,NA,16,TRBV4-2,TGTGCCAGCAGCCAAGATGGGGGACCTAGCACAGATACGCAGTATTTT,CASSQDGGPSTDTQYF
NA,TRBJ2-3,TRBD2,16,TRBV6-5,TGTGCCAGCAGTTCCATTGCCGGGACTAGGACAGATACGCAGTATTTT,CASSSIAGTRTDTQYF
few,TRBJ1-5,NA,16,TRBV27,TGTGCCAGCAGTCGAGGGGGTGGGTATAGCAATCAGCCCCAGCATTTT,CASSRGGGYSNQPQHF
NA,TRBJ2-1,NA,16,TRBV5-1,TGCGCCAGCAGCTCTTTGGGGAGTGGGTCCTACAATGAGCAGTTCTTC,CASSSLGSGSYNEQFF
NA,TRBJ1-5,NA,12,TRBV28,TGTGCCAGCAGTTCGCGGAATCAGCCCCAGCATTTT,CASSSRNQPQHF
NA,TRBJ2-2,NA,15,TRBV6-5,TGTGCCAGCAGTTACGGCAGGGAGAACACCGGGGAGCTGTTTTTT,CASSYGRENTGELFF
NA,TRBJ2-7,TRBD2,13,TRBV28,TGTGCCAGCAGTTGGGGACTAGCGGGAGGGGTAGACTTC,CASSWGLAGGVDF
NA,TRBJ2-5,NA,13,TRBV28,TGTGCCAGCAGTAGGCCGCCGCCCCAGACCCAGTACTTC,CASSRPPPQTQYF
once,TRBJ2-7,NA,14,TRBV5-4,TGTGCCAGCAGCTTGGGGCAGGGTTCCTACGAGCAGTACTTC,CASSLGQGSYEQYF
NA,TRBJ1-1,NA,14,TRBV5-6,TGTGCCAGCAGCTGGTGGGGGGTGAACACTGAAGCTTTCTTT,CASSWWGVNTEAFF